The rows below give T cell receptor beta chains drawn from one sample of a study of blood T cell repertoires in COVID-19. The assay was immunoSEQ multiplex PCR, and TCRdb's table has in-frame clones only and misses some. The table has roughly 190,000 clones, more than 65% seen once. The sample comprised PBMCs or T cells enriched from blood (not recorded which). These receptors were collected from a woman between 45 and 60 years old with acute COVID-19. Both conserved end residues are part of each CDR3. Fields, in order: J gene, V gene, clone size, CDR3 protein. Some rows have no size entry. The others give once, few or many, or a class for an expanded clone.

TRBJ2-4 | TRBV28 | . | CASSPGQGTIQYF
TRBJ2-1 | TRBV3-1/TRBV3-2 | . | CASSQAPGGGYNEQFF
TRBJ1-4 | TRBV5-1 | . | CASSSQTGAQYEKLFF
TRBJ2-4 | TRBV3-1/TRBV3-2 | . | CASSQGLGEGIQYF
TRBJ1-3 | TRBV4-3 | . | CASSQGSPGNTIYF
TRBJ1-5 | TRBV9 | . | CASSVEGQGNQPQHF
TRBJ2-2 | TRBV10-1 | few | CASSRTGTNTGELFF
TRBJ1-5 | TRBV6-5 | . | CASREGGNQPQHF
TRBJ2-1 | TRBV4-3 | . | CASSQDECQFF
TRBJ1-2 | TRBV6-1 | many | CASSDRGRGYTF
TRBJ1-1 | TRBV6-5 | . | CASRSTRDRSEAFF
TRBJ2-5 | TRBV27 | . | CASGEGETQYF
TRBJ2-3 | TRBV7-2 | . | CASSLTLVLAGDGLDTQYF
TRBJ1-3 | TRBV5-1 | . | CASSPLTGSGNTIYF
TRBJ1-3 | TRBV3-1/TRBV3-2 | . | CASSLADGNTIYF
TRBJ1-4 | TRBV5-6 | . | CASSPRQGRGEKLFF
TRBJ1-1 | TRBV3-1/TRBV3-2 | . | CASSSRREGPEGAFF
TRBJ1-6 | TRBV28 | . | CASKRDRNSPLHF
TRBJ1-1 | TRBV2 | . | CASSVTGNTEAFF
TRBJ1-2 | TRBV29-1 | . | CSVQGSGYTF
TRBJ2-1 | TRBV29-1 | . | CSVFTSGVSYNEQFF
TRBJ1-1 | TRBV5-6 | . | CASSLGQGMEAFF